This record looks at one T cell receptor beta chain sequence and its context. Its matching antigen is unknown. This entry is derived from a study of T cell responses to AZD1222 COVID-19 vaccine. TCRdb's copy holds only in-frame clones and misses some; the assay was immunoSEQ multiplex PCR. The sample yields 200,000 or so clones, 85% to 90% seen once. Regarding the study as a whole: CD4 TCRs covered the whole spike, strongest at regions 160-218 and 743-854.

This TCR was recovered from an adult in good health. The sample was peripheral blood, taken on day 0 of MenACWY control vaccination.

The CDR3 loop reads CATRDSPGTGSTDTQYF. CDR3 in DNA: TGTGCCACTAGAGATTCCCCCGGGACAGGAAGCACAGATACGCAGTATTTT. This chain joins TRBV10-3 and TRBJ2-3; 8 nucleotides match TRBD1. The J segment lost 0 bases and the V segment lost 10 bases, leaving 15 bases of the junction unmatched. Germline V gene sequence: CDR1 ENHRY, CDR2 SYGVKD. CDR3 size: 17 residues.